This T cell receptor (beta chain) was identified in a study of spatial heterogeneity in lung cancer. This clonotype was counted at least ten times. Carried by each TCR cDNA molecule was a unique molecular identifier. TCRdb re-called the 5' RACE reads with MiXCR, one entry per CDR3 protein. In the table there are tens of thousands of distinct CDR3 sequences, 4.5% to 5% of which are singletons. V was shortened by 5 bases and J by 2 bases, with 15 bases between the two germline ends. The germline V gene has CDR1 SEHNR and CDR2 FQNEAQ (reference sequence). The CDR3 extends over 15 amino acids. Time point indicated: sample taken at primary tumor resection. The sequenced material consisted of unsorted whole RNA from tumor, nontumor lung or frozen PBMC.

The sequence came from a male donor with early-stage non-small cell lung cancer. Sequenced material: PBMCs, taken at surgery. The chain has TRBV7-9 and TRBJ1-2; the D gene is possibly TRBD1 (6 bases). The CDR3 DNA sequence: TGTGCCAGCAGCCCGTGGGACACGGAAAACTATGGCTACACCTTC. It yields the protein CASSPWDTENYGYTF.